The T cell receptor beta chain described here comes from a study of T cells in Graves' hyperthyroidism and ophthalmopathy. About the study: Prior to any treatment, at the point of initial diagnosis, peripheral blood was collected. The study, taken as a whole, reports: Most clonotypes that expanded in the thyroid above 0.001 also showed up in blood.

Points on this clonotype: The antigen is undetermined.

V lost 6 bases and J 3 bases, leaving 8 bases between the germline ends. CDR3 length equals 11 residues. The germline V gene has CDR1 SQVTM and CDR2 ANQGSEA. Regions amplified from RNA transcripts were the TCR beta CDR3 regions. The TCR CDR3 first-round RT-PCR relied on the HTBI primer set. TCRdb analysed the multiplex PCR reads with MiXCR anew, one entry per CDR3 protein. The data show roughly 550,000 distinct CDR3 sequences, roughly 15% seen once. For ophthalmopathy patients, the Clinical Activity Score was at least 3 and the NOSPECS grade at least 4; duration was under 3 months. PBMCs were derived from about 9.1 ml fresh peripheral blood.

Sequencing used blood. The TCR was taken from a woman under 40 with Graves' ophthalmopathy. V gene TRBV29-1 combines with J gene TRBJ1-2; D uncertain. The DNA for the CDR3 is TGCAGCGTCCGGAGGGACTATGGCTACACCTTC. This encodes CSVRRDYGYTF.